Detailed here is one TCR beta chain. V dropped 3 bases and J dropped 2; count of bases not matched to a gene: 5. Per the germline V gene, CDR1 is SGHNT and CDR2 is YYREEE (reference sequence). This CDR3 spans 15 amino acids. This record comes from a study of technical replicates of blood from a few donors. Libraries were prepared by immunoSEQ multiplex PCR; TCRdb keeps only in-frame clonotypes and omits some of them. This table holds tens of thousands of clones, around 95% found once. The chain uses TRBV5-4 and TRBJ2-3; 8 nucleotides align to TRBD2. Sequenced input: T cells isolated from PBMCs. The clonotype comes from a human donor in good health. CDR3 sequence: CASSSLAGITDTQYF. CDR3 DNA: TGTGCCAGCAGCTCCTTAGCGGGGATCACAGATACGCAGTATTTT.